These T cell receptor beta chains were read from a single sample in a study of blood T cell repertoires in COVID-19. TCRdb keeps only in-frame clones here, not all; method: immunoSEQ multiplex PCR. In the table there are more than 100,000 clones, about nine tenths of which are singletons. What was sequenced was peripheral blood. The source of these receptors is a man aged 45-65 years with active COVID-19. The CDR3 runs from the conserved cysteine through the conserved F or W. A D gene is named only where the DNA matches it firmly. A row's size may be missing; if present it is once, few, many or a size class.

.	TRBV6-5	.	TRBJ1-2	TGTGCCAGCTCAAAGCGGGGCGCTGATGGCTACACCTTC	CASSKRGADGYTF
TRBD1	TRBV25-1	.	TRBJ2-6	TGTGCCAGCAGTAACCAGGGGGCATTATCTGGGGCCAACGTCCTGACTTTC	CASSNQGALSGANVLTF
.	TRBV27	once	TRBJ2-2	TGTGCCAGCAGTTTAACCCACAGCACCGGGGAGCTGTTTTTT	CASSLTHSTGELFF
TRBD1	TRBV5-5	.	TRBJ2-1	TGTGCCAGCAGCTTGGGGGGACAGTCCTTCTACAATGAGCAGTTCTTC	CASSLGGQSFYNEQFF
TRBD1	TRBV5-8	.	TRBJ1-2	TGTGCCAGCCGACAGGGTCCAGCTAACTATGGCTACACCTTC	CASRQGPANYGYTF
.	TRBV3-1/TRBV3-2	.	TRBJ2-7	TGTGCCAGCAGCCAGAATCGACTAGTCTCGTCCGAGCAGTACTTC	CASSQNRLVSSEQYF
.	TRBV6-2/TRBV6-3	.	TRBJ1-1	TGTGCCAGCAGTTTTCGGGACACTGAAGCTTTCTTT	CASSFRDTEAFF
TRBD2	TRBV7-2	.	TRBJ2-5	TGTGCCAGCAGCGCAACCTTCGGGACTAGCGGGGGGTTTATGGAGACCCAGTACTTC	CASSATFGTSGGFMETQYF
.	TRBV4-2	once	TRBJ1-5	TGTGCCAGCAGCCAAGTACGGGGTCAGCCCCAGCATTTT	CASSQVRGQPQHF
TRBD1	TRBV5-4	.	TRBJ2-3	TGTGCCAGCAGCTTTGGGACAGGCACAGATACGCAGTATTTT	CASSFGTGTDTQYF
TRBD2	TRBV3-1/TRBV3-2	.	TRBJ2-5	TGTGCCAGCAGCCAAGTAGGGCTAGCGGGGGTGTTGGGTCAAGAGACCCAGTACTTC	CASSQVGLAGVLGQETQYF
.	TRBV5-1	.	TRBJ2-1	TGCGCCAGCAGCTCGGGGTCCTCGGATGAGCAGTTCTTC	CASSSGSSDEQFF
.	TRBV11-2	.	TRBJ1-2	TGTGCCAGCAGCTTAGTAGGCGGGCTTGGCTACACCTTC	CASSLVGGLGYTF
.	TRBV29-1	.	TRBJ2-7	TGCAGCGTGGGGTCTTCCCAAGGGGTCCACGAGCAGTACTTC	CSVGSSQGVHEQYF
.	TRBV4-3	.	TRBJ1-1	TGCGCCAGCAGCCCTTGGGCAGGGGCCACTGAAGCTTTCTTT	CASSPWAGATEAFF
.	TRBV20-1	.	TRBJ1-5	TGCAGTGCTAGTAAGGAGAGCAATCAGCCCCAGCATTTT	CSASKESNQPQHF
.	TRBV7-9	.	TRBJ1-1	TGTGCCAGCAGCACGGGGGGTTACACTGAAGCTTTCTTT	CASSTGGYTEAFF
TRBD1	TRBV2	.	TRBJ2-5	TGTGCCAGCAGTAAGACAGGGGGACGGGAGACCCAGTACTTC	CASSKTGGRETQYF
TRBD1	TRBV19	.	TRBJ2-3	TGTGCCAGTAGTTCTACAGGGGGCACAGATACGCAGTATTTT	CASSSTGGTDTQYF
TRBD1	TRBV6-5	.	TRBJ2-7	TGTGCCTGCCGGGACAGGGGGCTTTACGAGCAGTACTTC	CACRDRGLYEQYF
.	TRBV4-1	.	TRBJ1-1	TGCGCCAGCAGCATCCTGGTCAGGCGTATGAACACTGAAGCTTTCTTT	CASSILVRRMNTEAFF
TRBD2	TRBV18	.	TRBJ2-3	TGTGCCAGCTCACCGCTAGCGGGGGCCACAGATACGCAGTATTTT	CASSPLAGATDTQYF
.	TRBV6-5	few	TRBJ1-6	TGTGCCAGCAGTTACCGCCAGGGATACTCACCCCTCCACTTT	CASSYRQGYSPLHF
.	TRBV30	few	TRBJ1-3	TGTGCCTGGAGTCGAGGGAATGGAAACACCATATATTTT	CAWSRGNGNTIYF
TRBD1	TRBV6-5	few	TRBJ2-7	TGTGCCAGCGAGTGGGGACAGGGAAACGAGCAGTACTTC	CASEWGQGNEQYF
TRBD1	TRBV5-6	.	TRBJ1-1	TGTGCCAGCAGCTCAGGGGGCTCTGAAGCTTTCTTT	CASSSGGSEAFF
.	TRBV6-5	.	TRBJ1-2	TGTGCCAGCAGGTCCCAGGGTTCTAACTATGGCTACACCTTC	CASRSQGSNYGYTF
.	TRBV7-8	.	TRBJ2-7	TGTGCCAGCAGCTTAAGCCCTAGGGGCGAGCAGTACTTC	CASSLSPRGEQYF
TRBD1	TRBV6-6	.	TRBJ1-2	TGTGCCACCTCGGGACAGGGGGCGTCTGGCTACACCTTC	CATSGQGASGYTF
.	TRBV18	.	TRBJ1-5	TGTGCCAGCTCATCTGGGGGGGGCAATCAGCCCCAGCATTTT	CASSSGGGNQPQHF
.	TRBV3-1/TRBV3-2	.	TRBJ2-7	TGTGCCAGCAGTGGAGCTGGGGAGCAGTACTTC	CASSGAGEQYF
TRBD2	TRBV5-1	.	TRBJ2-3	TGCGCCAGCAGCTCTAGACTAGCGGAGTCTAGCACAGATACGCAGTATTTT	CASSSRLAESSTDTQYF
.	TRBV5-6	once	TRBJ1-4	TGTGCCAGCAGCTTGGTCGCGACAGGTGATGAAAAACTGTTTTTT	CASSLVATGDEKLFF
.	TRBV7-2	.	TRBJ1-5	TGTGCCAGCAGCCCCCGGGGAGGGGTCGGACAGCCCCAGCATTTT	CASSPRGGVGQPQHF
.	TRBV4-3	.	TRBJ2-7	TGCGCCAGCAGCCAAGATCTGCCGACAACCTACGAGCAGTACTTC	CASSQDLPTTYEQYF
TRBD1	TRBV7-2	.	TRBJ2-7	TGTGCCAGCAGCTTAGACGGAACCAGGGGGCGTGAGCAGTACTTC	CASSLDGTRGREQYF
TRBD1	TRBV6-2/TRBV6-3	.	TRBJ1-5	TGTGCCAGCAGTTACTCGGACAGGGGATCGAGCAATCAGCCCCAGCATTTT	CASSYSDRGSSNQPQHF
.	TRBV2	.	TRBJ2-2	TGTGCCAGCAGTGAGCGGCCAGCCGGGGAGCTGTTTTTT	CASSERPAGELFF
.	TRBV3-1/TRBV3-2	.	TRBJ1-5	TGTGCCAGCAGCCTTGACAGGTGGAGTCAGCCCCAGCATTTT	CASSLDRWSQPQHF
.	TRBV7-2	once	TRBJ1-4	TGTGCCAGCAGCTTAGACAGGATGGCAACTAATGAAAAACTGTTTTTT	CASSLDRMATNEKLFF
.	TRBV6-2/TRBV6-3	.	TRBJ2-3	TGTGCCAGCAGCCCCACAAGAACAGATACGCAGTATTTT	CASSPTRTDTQYF
TRBD1	TRBV30	.	TRBJ1-3	TGTGCCCAGGGGCGGACAGGTGGAAACACCATATATTTT	CAQGRTGGNTIYF
.	TRBV6-2/TRBV6-3	.	TRBJ1-5	TGTGCCAGCAGTCCAGGACTCTCTCGGGGTAATCAGCCCCAGCATTTT	CASSPGLSRGNQPQHF
.	TRBV19	.	TRBJ1-2	TGTGCCAGTACCCCGACCGAGGTGGGTGGCTACACCTTC	CASTPTEVGGYTF
TRBD1	TRBV19	.	TRBJ1-2	TGTGCCAGTAGTAACAGGGGAAACTATGGCTACACCTTC	CASSNRGNYGYTF
.	TRBV28	.	TRBJ1-2	TGTGCCAGCAGGGGCAACTATGGCTACACCTTC	CASRGNYGYTF